These 20 T cell receptor beta chains originate from one sample sequenced in a study of early T cells in non-severe SARS-CoV-2 infection. TCRdb redid the calling of the 5' RACE reads with MiXCR, one entry per CDR3 protein. The sample shows about 50,000 distinct CDR3 sequences, over 9.5% of them seen only once. Specimen: whole blood. All receptors derive from an adult who was a healthcare worker with PCR-confirmed SARS-CoV-2 infection or an uninfected control (not recorded which).

Many counts were recorded for this clonotype. The chain recombines TRBV9 with TRBJ2-1, with a weak D call TRBD2 (6 bases). V lost 2 bases to trimming and J lost 8 bases, with 14 bases between them. Germline V CDR1 and CDR2: SGDLS, YYNGEE. The CDR3 has 14 amino acids. The CDR3 sequence is CASSVRSLADEQFF. The CDR3 DNA reads as TGTGCCAGCAGCGTTAGAAGTTTAGCGGATGAGCAGTTCTTC.

The chain has TRBV7-2 and TRBJ2-1, with D unresolved. Trimming took 1 base from V and 4 from J, leaving 8 bases between them. The germline gives CDR1 SGHTA, CDR2 FQGNSA. This CDR3 has 14 amino acids. CDR3 in DNA: TGTGCCAGCAGCTTAGTAAGTGCTTACAATGAGCAGTTCTTC. It yields the protein CASSLVSAYNEQFF.

The rearrangement joins TRBV12-3 or TRBV12-4 to TRBJ1-2; TRBD1 is a possible D gene (5 bases). This CDR3 is 13 amino acids long. V dropped 5 bases and J dropped 7 bases, with 14 bases sitting between them. DNA for the CDR3: TGTGCCAGCAGTCCTCGGGGGGATCGTGGCTACACCTTC. It yields the protein CASSPRGDRGYTF.

This clonotype was picked up a small number of times. The chain has TRBV5-4 and TRBJ2-2; 7 nucleotides match TRBD1. This CDR3 comprises 16 residues. CDR1 and CDR2 (germline): SGHNT, YYREEE (reference sequence). The junction had 8 bases not matched to a gene; V was cut back by 3 bases and J by 3 bases. The CDR3 DNA reads TGTGCCAGCAGCTCCCCCAAGGGGGCGGACACCGGGGAGCTGTTTTTT. Protein sequence: CASSSPKGADTGELFF.

The chain couples TRBV3-1 to TRBJ2-3, with D hard to call. Germline V CDR1 and CDR2: LGHDT, YNNKEL (reference sequence). This CDR3 contains 15 residues. The germline V and J ends were trimmed by 0 bases and 9 bases, with 16 bases remaining between them. The CDR3 coding sequence is TGTGCCAGCAGCCAAGATTCGGCCTCCCCTCGGACGCAGTATTTT. Its translation is CASSQDSASPRTQYF.

J is TRBJ1-2 and V is TRBV30, with TRBD1 matching 8 bases. There are 17 residues in the CDR3. CDR1 is GTSNPN and CDR2 is SVGIG in the germline V gene (reference sequence). The V segment lost 8 bases and the J segment 4 bases; nucleotides outside the gene matches: 21. For the CDR3, the DNA is TGTGCCGGATACAAGGGACAGGACCCCATATACCTCTATGGCTACACCTTC. Protein: CAGYKGQDPIYLYGYTF. Full variable domain (outside the CDR3, taken from reference TRBV30 and TRBJ1-2): SQTIHQWPATLVQPVGSPLSLECTVEGTSNPNLYWYRQAAGRGLQLLFYSVGIGQISSEVPQNLSASRPQDRQFILSSKKLLLSDSGFYLCAGYKGQDPIYLYGYTFGSGTRLTVV.

This clonotype was seen at least ten times. The V gene is TRBV5-1, the J gene TRBJ2-1, with D perhaps matching TRBD2 (6 bases). This CDR3 is built from 15 residues. V dropped 4 bases and J dropped 2 bases, with 13 bases sitting between them. Germline CDR1 and CDR2: SGHRS and YFSETQ. CDR3 protein: CASSIGTPTYNEQFF. In DNA, the CDR3 is TGCGCCAGCAGCATCGGGACTCCTACCTACAATGAGCAGTTCTTC. Variable domain in full (rest from reference TRBV5-1 and TRBJ2-1): KAGVTQTPRYLIKTRGQQVTLSCSPISGHRSVSWYQQTPGQGLQFLFEYFSETQRNKGNFPGRFSGRQFSNSRSEMNVSTLELGDSALYLCASSIGTPTYNEQFFGPGTRLTVL.

The rearrangement joins TRBV3-1 to TRBJ2-7, with 7 nucleotides matching TRBD1. The germline V gene has CDR1 LGHDT and CDR2 YNNKEL (reference sequence). CDR3 length: 14 amino acids. V lost 4 bases and J lost 2; bases outside the gene matches: 5. CDR3 DNA sequence: TGTGCCAGCAGCCGACAGGGCCTCACCTACGAGCAGTACTTC. It translates to CASSRQGLTYEQYF.

As regards this clonotype: A read error may explain this, as a much larger clone is one base away. The DNA of the CDR3 is TGTGCCAGTAGTATTGACCGCTCGTATGGCCACACCTTC. This encodes CASSIDRSYGHTF. J is TRBJ1-2 and V is TRBV19; D uncertain. The CDR3 extends over 13 amino acids. Germline V gene lookup returns CDR1 LNHDA and CDR2 SQIVND (reference sequence).

This clonotype was detected many times. The chain combines TRBV12-3 or TRBV12-4 with TRBJ2-1; no definite D call. This CDR3 contains 12 residues. V lost 5 bases to trimming and J lost 5 bases, with 7 bases between them. CDR3 sequence reads: CASSPSDNEQFF. CDR3 sequence (DNA): TGTGCCAGCAGTCCCTCGGACAATGAGCAGTTCTTC.

This clonotype has ten or more counts. The CDR3 DNA sequence: TGTGCCAGCAGCTTACTAGGGGGCGTCGATACGCAGTATTTT. Its protein is CASSLLGGVDTQYF. The chain carries TRBV7-2 and TRBJ2-3; 7 nucleotides match TRBD1. V gave up 2 bases and J gave up 6 bases; unmatched junction bases: 5. Germline V gene data show CDR1 as SGHTA and CDR2 as FQGNSA. This CDR3 has 14 amino acids.

In DNA form, the CDR3 reads TGCGCCAGCAGCTTGGAGGCAGGGCGGGACACCATATATTTT. Residues: CASSLEAGRDTIYF. This chain uses TRBV5-1 with TRBJ1-3, with D maybe TRBD1 (5 bases). CDR3 length: 14 amino acids. The germline gives CDR1 SGHRS, CDR2 YFSETQ. The V gene lost 0 bases and the J gene lost 8 bases, with 12 bases spanning the gap.

The V call is TRBV4-2, the J call TRBJ2-3; D not resolved. CDR1 is LGHNA and CDR2 is YNFKEQ in the germline V gene. V dropped 1 base and J dropped 4 bases, with 6 bases sitting between them. The CDR3 spans 13 residues. The CDR3 DNA reads TGTGCCAGCAGCCAAGTGGGCCCAGATACGCAGTATTTT. This codes for CASSQVGPDTQYF.

The J gene is TRBJ2-2, the V gene TRBV5-1, with D uncertain. The CDR3 is made up of 15 amino acids. Germline V lookup: CDR1 SGHRS, CDR2 YFSETQ. The ends were cut back, 1 base at V and 2 bases at J, with 9 bases in the middle. In nucleotides, the CDR3 is TGCGCCAGCAGCTTGTCCCGCGATAACACCGGGGAGCTGTTTTTT. Residues: CASSLSRDNTGELFF.

Ten or more counts support this clonotype. V usage is TRBV4-2 and J usage is TRBJ2-2, with no clear D. CDR1 is LGHNA, CDR2 YNFKEQ, per germline. The V end lost 0 bases, the J end lost 1 base, and 6 bases lay between the germline ends. CDR3 length: 15 amino acids. DNA for the CDR3: TGTGCCAGCAGCCAAGATCCGGGGAACACCGGGGAGCTGTTTTTT. Translation gives CASSQDPGNTGELFF.

This clonotype was recorded many times. The V and J genes are TRBV20-1 and TRBJ2-5, with 13 bases aligning to TRBD2. After removal of 3 bases from V and 2 bases from J, the junction contained 6 bases not matched to a gene. Germline lookup yields CDR1 DFQATT and CDR2 SNEGSKA (reference sequence). The CDR3 is made up of 16 amino acids. As DNA, the CDR3 is TGCAGTGCTAGCGCTGGACTAGCGGGAGTGCAAGAGACCCAGTACTTC. Translation: CSASAGLAGVQETQYF.

The table lists this clonotype with many counts. The genes are TRBV2 and TRBJ2-7; no firm D call. Germline CDR1 and CDR2: SNHLY and FYNNEI. The CDR3 is 12 amino acids. With 6 bases removed from V and 5 bases from J, the gap between germline ends came to 11 bases. The CDR3 loop is CASSTYGNEQYF. DNA of the CDR3: TGTGCCAGCAGCACCTACGGTAACGAGCAGTACTTC.

This clonotype was recorded many times. The chain carries TRBV5-6 and TRBJ1-2; no clear D. This CDR3 contains 14 residues. Germline CDR1 and CDR2: SGHDT and YYEEEE. Deletions cut 4 bases from V and 4 bases from J, with 14 bases between. The CDR3 region is CASSPPREPYGYTF. The CDR3 nucleotides are TGTGCCAGCAGCCCTCCAAGGGAGCCCTATGGCTACACCTTC.

The chain couples TRBV5-4 to TRBJ2-2; possibly TRBD2 for D (6 bases). Germline assignment: CDR1 SGHNT and CDR2 YYREEE (reference sequence). This CDR3 contains 13 residues. V dropped 5 bases and J dropped 7 bases, with 12 bases sitting between them. CDR3 residues: CASSPSGVGELFF. The CDR3 DNA follows: TGTGCCAGCAGTCCGTCGGGGGTCGGGGAGCTGTTTTTT.

This clonotype was counted between two and nine times. The chain has TRBV5-5 and TRBJ2-1, with D possibly matching TRBD1 (6 bases). CDR3 size: 15 residues. CDR1 and CDR2 from the germline V gene are SGHKS and YYEKEE (reference sequence). V lost 6 bases and J 4 bases, leaving 17 bases between the germline ends. The CDR3 reads CASTPHTGRYNEQFF. For the CDR3, the DNA is TGTGCCAGCACCCCCCACACAGGGCGGTACAATGAGCAGTTCTTC. The entire variable domain, with the rest obtained from reference TRBV5-5 and TRBJ2-1, is as follows: DAGVTQSPTHLIKTRGQQVTLRCSPISGHKSVSWYQQVLGQGPQFIFQYYEKEERGRGNFPDRFSARQFPNYSSELNVNALLLGDSALYLCASTPHTGRYNEQFFGPGTRLTVL.